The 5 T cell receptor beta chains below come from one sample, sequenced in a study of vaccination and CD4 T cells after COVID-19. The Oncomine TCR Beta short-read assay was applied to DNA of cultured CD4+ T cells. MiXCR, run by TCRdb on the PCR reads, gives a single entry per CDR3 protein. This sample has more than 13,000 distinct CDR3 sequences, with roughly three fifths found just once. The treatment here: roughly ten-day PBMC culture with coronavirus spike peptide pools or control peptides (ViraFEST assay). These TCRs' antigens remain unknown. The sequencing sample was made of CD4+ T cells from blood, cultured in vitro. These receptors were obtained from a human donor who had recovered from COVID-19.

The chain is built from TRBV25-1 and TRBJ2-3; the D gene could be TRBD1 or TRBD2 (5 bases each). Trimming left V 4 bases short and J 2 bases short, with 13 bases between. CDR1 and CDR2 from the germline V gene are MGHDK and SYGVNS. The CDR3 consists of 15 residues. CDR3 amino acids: CASSVDEGSTDTQYF. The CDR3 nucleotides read TGTGCCAGCAGTGTTGACGAGGGGTCCACAGATACGCAGTATTTT.

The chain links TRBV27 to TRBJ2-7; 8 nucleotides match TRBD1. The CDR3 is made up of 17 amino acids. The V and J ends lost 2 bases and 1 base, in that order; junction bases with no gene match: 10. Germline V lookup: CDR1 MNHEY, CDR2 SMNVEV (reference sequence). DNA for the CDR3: TGTGCCAGCAGTTTACCAATCCGGGACAGGCTATCCTACGAGCAGTACTTC. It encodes CASSLPIRDRLSYEQYF.

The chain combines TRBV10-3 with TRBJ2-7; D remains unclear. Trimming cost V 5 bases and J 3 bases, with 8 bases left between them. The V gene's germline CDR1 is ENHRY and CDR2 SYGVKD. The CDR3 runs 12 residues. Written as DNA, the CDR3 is TGTGCCATCAGTACCTTTAACTACGAGCAGTACTTC. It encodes CAISTFNYEQYF.

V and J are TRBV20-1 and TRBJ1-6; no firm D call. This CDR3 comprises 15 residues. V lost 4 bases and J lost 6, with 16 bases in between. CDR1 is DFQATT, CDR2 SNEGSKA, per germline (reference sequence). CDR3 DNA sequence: TGCAGTGCTATGACCGGAGGGATGCGTAATTCACCCCTCCACTTT. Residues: CSAMTGGMRNSPLHF.

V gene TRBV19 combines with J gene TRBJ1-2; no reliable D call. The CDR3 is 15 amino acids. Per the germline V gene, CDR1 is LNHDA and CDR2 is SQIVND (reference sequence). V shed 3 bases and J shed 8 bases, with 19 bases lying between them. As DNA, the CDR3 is TGTGCCAGTAGTATTCCGGAGGGCCGAAACCGCGGCTACACCTTC. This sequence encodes CASSIPEGRNRGYTF.